This note documents a single TCR beta chain sequence. Its specificity is not known. This sample stems from a study of T cell repertoires in cytomegalovirus infection. In the study overall: Through public TCR beta signatures, both CMV infection and matching HLA type were indicated. Study-level points and caveats: Dominating the ex vivo response were TCR beta clonotypes that were CMV-specific and HLA-C-restricted. The cumulative frequency of public TCR beta families distinguished individuals who carried CMV together with the relevant HLA.

TCRdb analysed the reads with MiXCR anew, one entry per CDR3 protein. Of around 530,000 distinct CDR3 sequences listed, around a quarter are singletons. The CDR3 totals 14 residues. Germline V CDR1 and CDR2: MNHNS, SASEGT. V was pared by 6 bases and J by 4 bases, with 6 bases of the junction left unmatched. The chain recombines TRBV6-1 with TRBJ2-5, with 9 bases lining up with TRBD2. Sequenced material: PBMCs. The clonotype was recovered from a human donor in good health (CMV status not recorded). Some clones in this sample may be carry-over from other donors' samples. In DNA, the CDR3 is TGTGCCAGCAGCCAAGGACTAGCGATAGAGACCCAGTACTTC. Amino acid sequence: CASSQGLAIETQYF.